Below, one TCR beta chain is given with its context. The data originate from a study of CD8 T cells in Susac syndrome. The CDR3 is made up of 17 amino acids. With 0 bases removed from V and 2 bases from J, the gap between germline ends came to 16 bases. In germline, CDR1 is MNHEY, CDR2 SVGAGI. The TEMRA cells underwent FACS enrichment, while the CD8+ and CD4+ T cells underwent negative isolation. Random hexamers were used to reverse transcribe an amount of about 0.45 to 1 ug RNA. Each CDR3 protein gets one entry after TCRdb re-called the immunoSEQ multiplex PCR reads with MiXCR. The sample has some 200,000 distinct CDR3 sequences, about 95% seen once; the top ten hold about 0.1%.

The gene calls are TRBV6-5 and TRBJ1-1, with a tentative D call TRBD1 (6 bases). The sample consisted of CD4+ T cells from PBMCs. This TCR was sampled from a human donor in good health. The CDR3, as DNA: TGTGCCAGCAGTTACTCGCCCGGGAAGGGACACAACACTGAAGCTTTCTTT. Its protein is CASSYSPGKGHNTEAFF.